Each of the 23 T cell receptor beta chains below was sequenced from the same sample in a study of blood T cell repertoires in COVID-19. The repertoire was sequenced with immunoSEQ multiplex PCR; TCRdb's copy has only in-frame clones and lacks some. Counted here are 250,000 to 350,000 clones, roughly 80% occurring once; the ten biggest clones make up over 1.1%. Material: peripheral blood. The receptors come from a human donor with COVID-19, enrolled during active disease. The donor label of this sample is uncertain.

There are a few counts of this clone. This chain connects TRBV29-1 to TRBJ1-1; 8 positions match TRBD1. The junction had 5 bases not matched to a gene; V was cut back by 0 bases and J by 5 bases. The CDR3 length is 14 residues. Germline values: CDR1 SQVTM, CDR2 ANQGSEA. The CDR3 spells CSVEDGQGGTEAFF. Written as DNA, the CDR3 is TGCAGCGTTGAAGACGGACAGGGCGGGACTGAAGCTTTCTTT.

The gene calls are TRBV7-2 and TRBJ1-1, with D maybe TRBD1 (5 bases). V shed 1 base and J shed 4 bases, with 13 bases lying between them. The germline V gene encodes CDR1 SGHTA and CDR2 FQGNSA. This CDR3 contains 15 residues. The CDR3 here is CASSLDQGVITEAFF. DNA of the CDR3: TGTGCCAGCAGCTTAGATCAGGGCGTGATCACTGAAGCTTTCTTT.

The chain has TRBV6-5 and TRBJ1-2; the D gene is possibly TRBD1 (6 bases). The CDR3 extends over 13 amino acids. Looked up from germline, CDR1 is MNHEY and CDR2 is SVGAGI. V lost 6 bases and J 6 bases, leaving 14 bases between the germline ends. CDR3 amino acids: CASSQRGADGYTF. The CDR3 coding sequence is TGTGCCAGCAGCCAACGGGGGGCGGATGGCTACACCTTC.

The V and J genes are TRBV5-6 and TRBJ1-5; unclear D gene. Trimming took 1 base from V and 7 from J, leaving 18 bases between them. This CDR3 has 16 amino acids. From germline, CDR1 is SGHDT and CDR2 YYEEEE. The chain's CDR3 is CASSLRPGSRNQPQHF. The CDR3 DNA is TGTGCCAGCAGCTTGAGGCCCGGGAGTCGGAACCAGCCCCAGCATTTT.

This clone appeared a single time. The CDR3 sequence: CASTRGPSYNEQFF. The CDR3 nucleotides read TGTGCCAGCACAAGGGGGCCTTCCTACAATGAGCAGTTCTTC. The chain uses TRBV9 and TRBJ2-1; 7 positions match TRBD1. The CDR3 length is 14 residues. V lost 6 bases, J lost 1 base, and 4 bases stayed unmatched. Germline V gene sequence: CDR1 SGDLS, CDR2 YYNGEE.

The chain carries TRBV27 and TRBJ1-2; D not resolved. V was shortened by 6 bases and J by 8 bases, with 19 bases between the two germline ends. Germline CDR1 is MNHEY and CDR2 is SMNVEV (reference sequence). This CDR3 has 14 amino acids. The CDR3, as DNA: TGTGCCAGCAGACCCCGGATGGCCCAGGTCGGCTACACCTTC. It specifies CASRPRMAQVGYTF.

The J gene is TRBJ2-1, the V gene TRBV5-4; TRBD2 agrees at 11 bases. With V trimmed by 0 bases and J by 5 bases, 4 bases remained unmatched. The V gene's germline CDR1 is SGHNT and CDR2 YYREEE (reference sequence). The CDR3 totals 16 residues. The DNA for the CDR3 is TGTGCCAGCAGCTTGGGGCTAGCGGGAGGTAACAATGAGCAGTTCTTC. This encodes CASSLGLAGGNNEQFF.

This chain links TRBV29-1 with TRBJ2-5; D is possibly TRBD2 (5 bases). The CDR3 has 13 residues. Germline V gene sequence: CDR1 SQVTM, CDR2 ANQGSEA. Trimming removed 4 bases at V and 5 bases at J, with 14 bases between. CDR3 sequence: CSVGAATRETQYF. Here the CDR3 DNA reads TGCAGCGTTGGAGCGGCCACCAGGGAGACCCAGTACTTC.

The chain employs TRBV27 and TRBJ2-2; D is ambiguous. Germline-derived CDR1 and CDR2 are MNHEY and SMNVEV (reference sequence). Deletions cut 6 bases from V and 3 bases from J, with 5 bases between. The CDR3 contains 12 residues. CDR3 sequence (DNA): TGTGCCAGCAGCCTATACACCGGGGAGCTGTTTTTT. This sequence encodes CASSLYTGELFF.

The CDR3 sequence is CASSPGTVSGYTF. For the CDR3, the DNA is TGTGCCAGCAGCCCGGGGACAGTTAGTGGCTACACCTTC. V and J are TRBV5-4 and TRBJ1-2; 7 bases are a match to TRBD1. This CDR3 spans 13 amino acids. Germline V lookup: CDR1 SGHNT, CDR2 YYREEE (reference sequence). After removal of 4 bases from V and 7 bases from J, the junction contained 7 bases not matched to a gene.

The chain recombines TRBV19 with TRBJ2-5, with TRBD2 matching over 7 bases. V lost 3 bases to trimming and J lost 4 bases; unmatched junction nucleotides: 14. From germline, CDR1 is LNHDA and CDR2 SQIVND (reference sequence). The CDR3 consists of 17 residues. CDR3 region: CASSIGGSRLVGETQYF. The CDR3 coding sequence is TGTGCCAGTAGTATCGGCGGGAGTAGGTTAGTAGGAGAGACCCAGTACTTC.

This chain links TRBV18 with TRBJ1-1; possible D gene TRBD1, 6 bases. V lost 3 bases to trimming and J lost 4 bases, with 15 bases between them. Germline-derived CDR1 and CDR2 are KGHSH and LQKENI. This CDR3 is 15 amino acids long. CDR3 in amino acids: CASSPLAGAGTEAFF. In nucleotides, the CDR3 is TGTGCCAGCTCACCGCTCGCGGGGGCCGGCACTGAAGCTTTCTTT.

The chain uses TRBV3-1 (or the pseudogene TRBV3-2) and TRBJ1-4; a weak D match, TRBD1 (5 bases). The CDR3 is 14 residues long. V was shortened by 4 bases and J by 8 bases, with 14 bases between the two germline ends. Looked up from germline, CDR1 is LGHDT and CDR2 is YNNKEL (reference sequence). The CDR3 region has the DNA TGTGCCAGCAGCCCGGACACGGGTGGGGAAAAACTGTTTTTT. It specifies CASSPDTGGEKLFF.

The rearrangement joins TRBV9 to TRBJ2-2, with 7 bases that match TRBD1. The CDR3 is made up of 16 amino acids. CDR1 is SGDLS and CDR2 is YYNGEE in the germline V gene. The V gene end was trimmed by 0 bases and the J gene end by 4 bases; junction bases not matched to a gene: 6. The CDR3 bases are TGTGCCAGCAGCGTAGATGACAGGGTTGTCACCGGGGAGCTGTTTTTT. This translates into CASSVDDRVVTGELFF. The full variable domain, in which reference TRBV9 and TRBJ2-2 provide the parts outside the CDR3, is DSGVTQTPKHLITATGQRVTLRCSPRSGDLSVYWYQQSLDQGLQFLIQYYNGEERAKGNILERFSAQQFPDLHSELNLSSLELGDSALYFCASSVDDRVVTGELFFGEGSRLTVL.

The chain carries TRBV5-6 and TRBJ1-5; the match to TRBD1 covers 8 bases. V lost 2 bases and J lost 5; bases outside the gene matches: 9. The CDR3 contains 16 residues. Germline lookup yields CDR1 SGHDT and CDR2 YYEEEE. The CDR3 protein is CASSFQGQGGDQPQHF. DNA of the CDR3: TGTGCCAGCAGCTTCCAAGGACAGGGTGGGGATCAGCCCCAGCATTTT.

The chain employs TRBV7-2 and TRBJ1-1; D uncertain. The V and J ends lost 4 bases and 4 bases respectively, with 16 bases between them. The CDR3 extends over 15 amino acids. The germline gives CDR1 SGHTA, CDR2 FQGNSA. The CDR3 nucleotides are TGTGCCAGCAGCTCATCCCTATCCCGGGGCACTGAAGCTTTCTTT. This sequence encodes CASSSSLSRGTEAFF.

This chain links TRBV19 with TRBJ1-6; TRBD1 is a possible D gene (6 bases). The V end lost 5 bases, the J end lost 5 bases, and 16 bases lay between the germline ends. The germline V gene encodes CDR1 LNHDA and CDR2 SQIVND (reference sequence). The CDR3 consists of 16 residues. The chain's CDR3 is CASSAPGQPNNSPLHF. DNA of the CDR3: TGTGCCAGTAGTGCCCCAGGACAGCCCAATAATTCACCCCTCCACTTT. The variable domain in full, completed from reference TRBV19 and TRBJ1-6, reads DGGITQSPKYLFRKEGQNVTLSCEQNLNHDAMYWYRQDPGQGLRLIYYSQIVNDFQKGDIAEGYSVSREKKESFPLTVTSAQKNPTAFYLCASSAPGQPNNSPLHFGNGTRLTVT.

This clone was counted a few times. The gene calls are TRBV6-5 and TRBJ1-1; 8 nucleotides line up with TRBD1. V gave up 5 bases and J gave up 4 bases; unmatched junction bases: 9. The germline CDR1 and CDR2 sequences are MNHEY and SVGAGI. The CDR3 consists of 15 residues. CDR3 coding DNA: TGTGCCAGCAGTCAGGGGGCCTTACTACTCACTGAAGCTTTCTTT. The encoded protein is CASSQGALLLTEAFF.

This chain uses TRBV5-6 with TRBJ1-2; no clear D gene. The CDR3 consists of 15 residues. Trimming left V 0 bases short and J 4 bases short, with 13 bases between. The germline CDR1 and CDR2 sequences are SGHDT and YYEEEE. The CDR3 region has the DNA TGTGCCAGCAGCTTGGTTAAGAGGAGGACCTATGGCTACACCTTC. The encoded protein is CASSLVKRRTYGYTF.

The chain couples TRBV21-1 to TRBJ2-1; the table gives TRBD2 as D, unverified against the DNA. TRBV21-1 is a pseudogene locus. There are 14 residues in the CDR3. CDR3 in amino acids: CASSKAPAYNEQFF. The DNA of the CDR3 is TGTGCCAGCAGCAAAGCGCCAGCGTACAATGAGCAGTTCTTC.

The V and J genes are TRBV19 and TRBJ1-2; D might be TRBD1 (5 bases). This CDR3 comprises 15 residues. Germline V lookup: CDR1 LNHDA, CDR2 SQIVND (reference sequence). The V end lost 0 bases, the J end lost 4 bases, and 12 bases lay between the germline ends. CDR3 bases: TGTGCCAGTAGTATAGAAAGGGGCGGGAGCTATGGCTACACCTTC. Its translation: CASSIERGGSYGYTF.

V usage is TRBV19 and J usage is TRBJ1-5, with TRBD1 matching over 8 bases. Per the germline V gene, CDR1 is LNHDA and CDR2 is SQIVND (reference sequence). The trim removed 1 base at V and 7 bases at J, leaving 6 bases unmatched. CDR3 length equals 15 residues. The chain's CDR3 is CASSIGGQGSQPQHF. DNA of the CDR3: TGTGCCAGTAGTATAGGTGGACAGGGAAGCCAGCCCCAGCATTTT.

The V and J genes are TRBV11-2 and TRBJ2-7, with D possibly matching TRBD1 (5 bases). The V end lost 8 bases, the J end lost 2 bases, and 13 bases lay between the germline ends. This CDR3 has 13 residues. Germline V gene data show CDR1 as SGHAT and CDR2 as FQNNGV. Written as DNA, the CDR3 is TGTGCCAGCGGGGATGGGGCCACCTACGAGCAGTACTTC. This codes for CASGDGATYEQYF.